These T cell receptor beta chains were read from a single sample in a study of response to subunit inactivated influenza vaccine. MiXCR, run by TCRdb on the RT-PCR reads, gives a single entry per CDR3 protein. In the table there are 250,000 to 350,000 distinct CDR3 sequences, approximately 21% of which are singletons. Sequencing was performed on PBMCs from blood, taken 21 months after vaccination. The receptors shown here come from a man aged 50 to 75 who received an inactivated influenza vaccine. Both conserved end residues are part of each CDR3. D genes are given only for firm matches. Clone sizes are given selectively: once, few, many, or a class where the clone is expanded.

j_call v_call clone_size d_call cdr3_nt cdr3_aa
TRBJ2-1 TRBV4-2 few TRBD2 TGTGCCAGCAGCCAAGATGATAGCGGGGGGAATGAGCAGTTCTTC CASSQDDSGGNEQFF
TRBJ2-1 TRBV4-1 few TRBD1 TGCGCCAGCAGCCAGGATCCCGTCCGGGACAGGACCTACACGCAGTTCTTC CASSQDPVRDRTYTQFF
TRBJ1-4 TRBV2 many NA TGTGCCAGCAAGCCCCCCGCCAGCGAGACAACTAATGAAAAACTGTTTTTT CASKPPASETTNEKLFF
TRBJ2-7 TRBV27 NA NA TGTGCCAGCAGTTGGATGGGAGCCCACGAGCAGTACTTC CASSWMGAHEQYF
TRBJ2-7 TRBV7-2 NA TRBD1 TGTGCCAGCAGGGCCCGCGGGACAGGGTTCTACGAGCAGTACTTC CASRARGTGFYEQYF
TRBJ2-1 TRBV18 NA TRBD1 TGTGCCAGCTCACAGACAGGGGTTCCTGAGCAGTTCTTC CASSQTGVPEQFF
TRBJ1-1 TRBV6-2/TRBV6-3 NA NA TGTGCCAGCAGTTACGGGGACACAGACACTGAAGCTTTCTTT CASSYGDTDTEAFF
TRBJ2-3 TRBV29-1 few NA TGCAGCGTTGCGGTCCAGACTAGCACAGATACGCAGTATTTT CSVAVQTSTDTQYF
TRBJ1-6 TRBV6-5 NA NA TGTGCCAGCAGTTACTCGGTCCAGAATAATTCACCCCTCCACTTT CASSYSVQNNSPLHF
TRBJ2-5 TRBV5-4 few NA TGTGCCAGCAGCTTGGTACCGCGGGAGACCCAGTACTTC CASSLVPRETQYF
TRBJ1-6 TRBV7-9 few NA TGTGCCAGCAGCGCAATGAATTCACCCCTCCACTTT CASSAMNSPLHF
TRBJ1-1 TRBV15 few NA TGTGCCACCAGCTCCCATGTAGGGGACACTGAAGCTTTCTTT CATSSHVGDTEAFF
TRBJ1-2 TRBV12-3/TRBV12-4 few TRBD1 TGTGCCAGCAGTTGGGGCCGGGACAGCTTTGGCTACACCTTC CASSWGRDSFGYTF
TRBJ1-4 TRBV20-1 many NA TGCAGTGCTGCAGGAGGGGCGAGTGAAAAACTGTTTTTT CSAAGGASEKLFF
TRBJ1-1 TRBV19 NA NA TGTGCCAGTAGCCATCCTTTCCTAGGGCAACGGAACACTGAAGCTTTCTTT CASSHPFLGQRNTEAFF
TRBJ1-3 TRBV5-1 many NA TGCGCCAGCAGCTTCGACAGAAAGACGGCAAAATCTGGAAACACCATATATTTT CASSFDRKTAKSGNTIYF
TRBJ1-1 TRBV27 NA NA TGTGCCAGCAAGGAACAGGGTGTCGATATCACTGAAGCTTTCTTT CASKEQGVDITEAFF
TRBJ2-3 TRBV9 NA TRBD2 TGTGCCAGCAGCGTACTGGGACTAGCGATTAGCACAGATACGCAGTATTTT CASSVLGLAISTDTQYF
TRBJ1-1 TRBV27 NA TRBD1 TGTGCCAGCAGTTTATATGAGGGGGCCACTGAAGCTTTCTTT CASSLYEGATEAFF
TRBJ2-7 TRBV12-3/TRBV12-4 few TRBD2 TGTGCCAGCAGTCCGAGCGGGAGTCAAACCTACGAGCAGTACTTC CASSPSGSQTYEQYF
TRBJ2-5 TRBV9 NA NA TGTGCCAGCGGGAGGGGGGCAAACCAAGAGACCCAGTACTTC CASGRGANQETQYF
TRBJ2-1 TRBV18 few NA TGTGCCAGCTCACCAAGTCAGGGGACCTACAATGAGCAGTTCTTC CASSPSQGTYNEQFF
TRBJ1-5 TRBV4-3 many NA TGCGCCAGCAGCCAAGAATCCGGGAATCAGCCCCAGCATTTT CASSQESGNQPQHF
TRBJ2-7 TRBV20-1 NA NA TGCAGTGCTAAGCCGGGACTTGCAATCTACGAGCAGTACTTC CSAKPGLAIYEQYF
TRBJ1-1 TRBV15 few NA TGTGCCACCAGCAGAGATCAGTGGCAAAACACTGAAGCTTTCTTT CATSRDQWQNTEAFF
TRBJ1-4 TRBV2 few NA TGTGCCAGCAGTGAGGGATACAGACCCAATGAAAAACTGTTTTTT CASSEGYRPNEKLFF
TRBJ2-7 TRBV3-1 NA NA TGTGCCAGCAGCCGGAACTCGGGGGGCCACACCTACGAGCAGTACTTC CASSRNSGGHTYEQYF
TRBJ2-3 TRBV2 NA NA TGTGCCAGCAGTGAAGCGAGTCAGGCGTCAGATACGCAGTATTTT CASSEASQASDTQYF
TRBJ2-2 TRBV20-1 NA NA TGCAGTGCTAGAAGTCAGACGAACACCGGGGAGCTGTTTTTT CSARSQTNTGELFF